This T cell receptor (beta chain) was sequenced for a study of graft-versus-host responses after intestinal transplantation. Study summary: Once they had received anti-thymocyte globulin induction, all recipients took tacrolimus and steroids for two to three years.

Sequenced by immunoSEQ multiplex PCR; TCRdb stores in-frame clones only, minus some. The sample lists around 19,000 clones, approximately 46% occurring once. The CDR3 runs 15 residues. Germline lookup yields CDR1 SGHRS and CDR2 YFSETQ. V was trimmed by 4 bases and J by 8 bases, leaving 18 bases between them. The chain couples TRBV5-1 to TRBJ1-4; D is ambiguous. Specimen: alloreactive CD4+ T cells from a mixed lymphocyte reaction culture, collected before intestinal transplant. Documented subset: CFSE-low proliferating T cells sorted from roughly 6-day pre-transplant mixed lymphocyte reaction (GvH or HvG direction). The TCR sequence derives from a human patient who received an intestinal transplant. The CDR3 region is CASSTDGTSGEKLFF. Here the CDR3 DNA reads TGCGCCAGCAGCACAGACGGAACCAGTGGGGAAAAACTGTTTTTT.